This is a list of T cell receptor beta chains from one sample in a study of T cell responses to AZD1222 COVID-19 vaccine. Measured with immunoSEQ multiplex PCR; TCRdb has only the in-frame clones, and not every one. The sample includes 150,000 or so clones, around 88% of them seen just once. The specimen was peripheral blood, collected on day 0 of AZD1222 vaccination. The receptor set was obtained from an adult in good health. The CDR3 runs from the conserved cysteine through the conserved F or W. D genes are given only for firm matches. A row's size may be missing; if present it is once, few, many or a size class.

j_gene: TRBJ2-3
v_gene: TRBV7-2
d_gene: .
abundance: .
CDR3aa: CASSLDRDTQYF
CDR3nt: TGTGCCAGCAGCTTAGACAGGGATACGCAGTATTTT

j_gene: TRBJ1-4
v_gene: TRBV14
d_gene: TRBD1
abundance: .
CDR3aa: CASSLTGKLREKLFF
CDR3nt: TGTGCCAGCAGCCTGACAGGGAAGTTAAGGGAAAAACTGTTTTTT

j_gene: TRBJ2-1
v_gene: TRBV5-1
d_gene: .
abundance: .
CDR3aa: CASKAGRDNEQFF
CDR3nt: TGCGCCAGCAAAGCCGGGCGAGACAATGAGCAGTTCTTC

j_gene: TRBJ2-2
v_gene: TRBV11-2
d_gene: .
abundance: .
CDR3aa: CASSSVQRTGELFF
CDR3nt: TGTGCCAGCAGCTCAGTCCAGAGGACCGGGGAGCTGTTTTTT

j_gene: TRBJ2-7
v_gene: TRBV19
d_gene: TRBD2
abundance: once
CDR3aa: CASSIAASGGTYEQYF
CDR3nt: TGTGCCAGTAGTATAGCGGCTAGCGGGGGTACCTACGAGCAGTACTTC

j_gene: TRBJ2-5
v_gene: TRBV2
d_gene: TRBD2
abundance: .
CDR3aa: CASIIQRGAGETQYF
CDR3nt: TGTGCCAGCATCATCCAGCGGGGGGCGGGAGAGACCCAGTACTTC

j_gene: TRBJ1-4
v_gene: TRBV28
d_gene: .
abundance: .
CDR3aa: CASSLSGRALTNEKLFF
CDR3nt: TGTGCCAGCAGTTTATCGGGGAGAGCCCTGACTAATGAAAAACTGTTTTTT

j_gene: TRBJ2-5
v_gene: TRBV19
d_gene: TRBD1
abundance: .
CDR3aa: CASSIDPTGTGGEETQYF
CDR3nt: TGTGCCAGTAGTATAGACCCGACCGGGACAGGGGGCGAAGAGACCCAGTACTTC

j_gene: TRBJ1-1
v_gene: TRBV7-2
d_gene: .
abundance: .
CDR3aa: CASSLRGASGVNTEAFF
CDR3nt: TGTGCCAGCAGCTTAAGGGGGGCATCAGGTGTGAACACTGAAGCTTTCTTT

j_gene: TRBJ1-1
v_gene: TRBV11-2
d_gene: .
abundance: .
CDR3aa: CASSLISENTEAFF
CDR3nt: TGTGCCAGCAGCTTAATATCAGAGAACACTGAAGCTTTCTTT